Listed here are 22 T cell receptor beta chains from one sample, sequenced in a study of blood T cell repertoires in COVID-19. Clones were sequenced by immunoSEQ multiplex PCR, and TCRdb holds only the in-frame ones, with some missing. The sample records about 230,000 clones, 80% to 90% being singletons. The material sequenced was peripheral blood. Receptor source: a man aged 35-49 years who had recovered from COVID-19.

The rearrangement links TRBV9 to TRBJ1-3, with a possible D match to TRBD1 (6 bases). The CDR3 loop spans 16 amino acids. V shed 0 bases and J shed 1 base, with 11 bases lying between them. The germline CDR1 and CDR2 sequences are SGDLS and YYNGEE. CDR3 region: CASSVEGQGSGNTIYF. CDR3 nucleotides: TGTGCCAGCAGCGTAGAAGGTCAGGGGTCTGGAAACACCATATATTTT.

This clone has only one observation. The rearrangement links TRBV11-3 to TRBJ2-5, with 7 bases identical to TRBD2. The CDR3 consists of 16 residues. Germline V lookup: CDR1 SGHNT, CDR2 YENEEA. Trimming took 2 bases from V and 5 from J; bases not matched to a gene: 11. Written as DNA, the CDR3 is TGTGCCAGCAGCTTATCAGGGAGTCCCGGGGGGGAGACCCAGTACTTC. It encodes CASSLSGSPGGETQYF.

The chain links TRBV6-2 or TRBV6-3 to TRBJ1-6; D gene uncertain. The CDR3 loop spans 16 amino acids. Germline values: CDR1 MNHEY, CDR2 SVGEGT. Trimming pared 0 bases from V and 0 bases from J, leaving 6 bases between. The CDR3 loop is CASSYSEGSYNSPLHF. The CDR3 region has the DNA TGTGCCAGCAGTTACTCCGAGGGCTCCTATAATTCACCCCTCCACTTT.

V gene TRBV19 combines with J gene TRBJ2-7, with TRBD1 as a possible D gene (6 bases). The germline CDR1 and CDR2 sequences are LNHDA and SQIVND (reference sequence). The CDR3 is made up of 14 amino acids. Trimming shortened V by 5 bases and J by 3 bases, and 14 bases separated the two germline ends. CDR3 protein: CASSPRTRGYEQYF. The CDR3 DNA sequence: TGTGCCAGTAGTCCGAGGACCAGGGGCTACGAGCAGTACTTC.

This chain uses TRBV10-2 with TRBJ2-1; 9 bases match TRBD2. This CDR3 spans 14 amino acids. V lost 8 bases and J lost 5; bases outside the gene matches: 7. Germline assignment: CDR1 WSHSY and CDR2 SAAADI. CDR3 sequence: CASAEREAHNEQFF. In nucleotides, the CDR3 is TGCGCCAGCGCCGAGCGGGAGGCCCACAATGAGCAGTTCTTC.

The V call is TRBV9, the J call TRBJ2-3; no clear D. Germline V gives CDR1 SGDLS, CDR2 YYNGEE. This CDR3 is 15 amino acids long. Trimming removed 0 bases from V and 2 bases from J, with 10 bases in between. CDR3 sequence (DNA): TGTGCCAGCAGCGTAGGCGGCTACACCACAGATACGCAGTATTTT. This sequence encodes CASSVGGYTTDTQYF.

The gene calls are TRBV6-2 or TRBV6-3 and TRBJ1-1; 8 nucleotides align to TRBD1. The V segment lost 4 bases and the J segment 1 base; nucleotides outside the gene matches: 5. Germline-derived CDR1 and CDR2 are MNHEY and SVGEGT. This CDR3 region has 15 residues. CDR3 sequence (DNA): TGTGCCAGCAGTTCAGGGGGCGCCGGGAACACTGAAGCTTTCTTT. This gives the protein CASSSGGAGNTEAFF.

The chain employs TRBV21-1 and TRBJ1-4; TRBD1, the table's D call, lacks a check against the DNA. TRBV21-1 is a pseudogene locus. The CDR3 runs 15 residues. CDR3 in DNA: TGTGCCAGCAGCGATAGGGGCCTCGGGAATGAAAAACTGTTTTTT. This translates into CASSDRGLGNEKLFF.

In this sample, this clone turned up a few times. This chain links TRBV6-2 or TRBV6-3 with TRBJ2-3; D perhaps matches TRBD2 (5 bases). The CDR3 is made up of 17 amino acids. The germline V gene encodes CDR1 MNHEY and CDR2 SVGEGT. The V end was cut by 0 bases, the J end by 3 bases, with 16 bases between. The CDR3, as DNA: TGTGCCAGCAGTTACTCGGACTCCCTCCCTGGGACAGATACGCAGTATTTT. This sequence encodes CASSYSDSLPGTDTQYF.

This chain joins TRBV19 and TRBJ1-1; 10 nucleotides agree with TRBD1. After removal of 2 bases from V and 0 bases from J, the junction contained 9 bases not matched to a gene. CDR1 is LNHDA, CDR2 SQIVND, per germline (reference sequence). The CDR3 has 18 amino acids. CDR3 nucleotide sequence: TGTGCCAGTAGTATACGGAGACAGGGGGCGGCCATGAACACTGAAGCTTTCTTT. Protein sequence: CASSIRRQGAAMNTEAFF.

This chain links TRBV27 with TRBJ2-6; no reliable D call. Trimming removed 6 bases at V and 13 bases at J, with 10 bases between. The CDR3 runs 11 residues. Germline V CDR1 and CDR2: MNHEY, SMNVEV (reference sequence). CDR3: CASRKQQVLTF. Here the CDR3 DNA reads TGTGCCAGCAGAAAACAACAAGTCCTGACTTTC.

Here the CDR3 DNA reads TGTGCCAGCAGCTCCCACAGGCTCGCCCAAAAGCCTAACTATGGCTACACCTTC. It specifies CASSSHRLAQKPNYGYTF. The chain carries TRBV7-9 and TRBJ1-2; TRBD1 might be the D (5 bases). CDR1 and CDR2 from the germline V gene are SEHNR and FQNEAQ (reference sequence). Trimming cost V 4 bases and J 0 bases, with 21 bases left between them. The CDR3 contains 18 residues.

V and J are TRBV5-1 and TRBJ2-7; D possibly corresponds to TRBD1 (5 bases). V gave up 3 bases and J gave up 3 bases, with 16 bases separating them. CDR3 size: 15 residues. Germline CDR1 is SGHRS and CDR2 is YFSETQ. This CDR3 is CASSSPETASYEQYF. CDR3 nucleotide sequence: TGCGCCAGCAGCTCCCCCGAGACAGCGAGCTACGAGCAGTACTTC. The full variable domain, with the rest looked up from reference TRBV5-1 and TRBJ2-7, is KAGVTQTPRYLIKTRGQQVTLSCSPISGHRSVSWYQQTPGQGLQFLFEYFSETQRNKGNFPGRFSGRQFSNSRSEMNVSTLELGDSALYLCASSSPETASYEQYFGPGTRLTVT.

This rearrangement joins TRBV5-1 to TRBJ1-2, with 9 nucleotides matching TRBD1. Per the germline V gene, CDR1 is SGHRS and CDR2 is YFSETQ. The CDR3 runs 16 residues. The V segment lost 5 bases and the J segment 1 base; nucleotides outside the gene matches: 9. CDR3 sequence: CASSFTGTGLNYGYTF. CDR3 DNA sequence: TGCGCCAGCAGTTTTACCGGGACAGGGCTTAACTATGGCTACACCTTC.

This chain uses TRBV7-2 with TRBJ2-1; 8 nucleotides match TRBD2. CDR1 is SGHTA and CDR2 is FQGNSA in the germline V gene. J gave up 7 bases and V 8 bases, and 13 bases lay outside the gene matches. The CDR3 runs to 15 residues. The CDR3 DNA is TGTGCCAGCGCGGGACGGGGGGGCCTGAGGAATGAGCAGTTCTTC. It specifies CASAGRGGLRNEQFF. The whole variable domain, remainder taken from reference TRBV7-2 and TRBJ2-1, is GAGVSQSPSNKVTEKGKDVELRCDPISGHTALYWYRQSLGQGLEFLIYFQGNSAPDKSGLPSDRFSAERTGGSVSTLTIQRTQQEDSAVYLCASAGRGGLRNEQFFGPGTRLTVL.

This chain connects TRBV27 to TRBJ2-1, with TRBD2 matching over 12 bases. CDR3 length: 20 residues. V shed 6 bases and J 1 base; nucleotides not matched to a gene: 16. CDR1 and CDR2 from the germline V gene are MNHEY and SMNVEV (reference sequence). The CDR3 region is CASSQVPSGGVGGSYNEQFF. The CDR3 DNA reads TGTGCCAGCAGCCAGGTACCTAGCGGGGGGGTAGGTGGGTCCTACAATGAGCAGTTCTTC.

With regard to this clone: This same CDR3 is encoded by further DNA sequences in the sample. The chain is built from TRBV5-1 and TRBJ2-5; D is perhaps TRBD1 (5 bases). CDR1 is SGHRS, CDR2 YFSETQ, per germline. Trimming left V 0 bases short and J 5 bases short, with 8 bases between. CDR3 length equals 13 residues. The CDR3 DNA sequence: TGCGCCAGCAGCTTGGAGGGGTCGGAGACCCAGTACTTC. Translated, it gives CASSLEGSETQYF.

The V call is TRBV7-9, the J call TRBJ2-7; TRBD1 might be the D (5 bases). CDR1 is SEHNR and CDR2 is FQNEAQ in the germline V gene (reference sequence). There are 12 residues in the CDR3. Between the trimmed V and J ends, which lost 5 bases and 6 bases, there was a span of 11 bases. CDR3 coding DNA: TGTGCCAGCAGCCCTAGTAGGGGCGAGCAGTACTTC. Translation gives CASSPSRGEQYF.

The J gene is TRBJ1-6, the V gene TRBV4-3, with 9 bases matching TRBD1. Looked up from germline, CDR1 is LGHNA and CDR2 is YSLEER. The CDR3 runs 17 residues. Germline trimming cut 1 base from V and 6 bases from J; bases unmatched to any gene: 7. The chain's CDR3 is CASSQAGTGLPNSPLHF. The CDR3 coding sequence is TGCGCCAGCAGCCAAGCCGGGACAGGGCTCCCTAATTCACCCCTCCACTTT.

This chain connects TRBV27 to TRBJ2-7; 9 bases are a match to TRBD1. In germline, CDR1 is MNHEY, CDR2 SMNVEV (reference sequence). V lost 4 bases and J lost 5; bases outside the gene matches: 9. The CDR3 consists of 15 residues. CDR3 residues: CASSSFGTGTNEQYF. The CDR3 DNA reads TGTGCCAGCAGTTCCTTCGGGACAGGGACGAACGAGCAGTACTTC.

The chain carries TRBV5-5 and TRBJ1-1; perhaps TRBD1 as D (6 bases). Trimming took off 4 bases at V and 2 bases at J, with 15 bases between the two ends. This CDR3 has 15 amino acids. Per the germline V gene, CDR1 is SGHKS and CDR2 is YYEKEE (reference sequence). The CDR3 sequence: CASSPADRTNTEAFF. As DNA, the CDR3 is TGTGCCAGCAGCCCAGCGGACAGAACAAACACTGAAGCTTTCTTT.

The chain uses TRBV11-3 and TRBJ2-1, with 10 positions matching TRBD1. The germline gives CDR1 SGHNT, CDR2 YENEEA. The CDR3 loop spans 16 amino acids. V lost 4 bases and J lost 3; bases outside the gene matches: 6. CDR3 sequence reads: CASSSQTGGDYNEQFF. As DNA, the CDR3 is TGTGCCAGCAGCTCTCAGACAGGGGGCGACTACAATGAGCAGTTCTTC.